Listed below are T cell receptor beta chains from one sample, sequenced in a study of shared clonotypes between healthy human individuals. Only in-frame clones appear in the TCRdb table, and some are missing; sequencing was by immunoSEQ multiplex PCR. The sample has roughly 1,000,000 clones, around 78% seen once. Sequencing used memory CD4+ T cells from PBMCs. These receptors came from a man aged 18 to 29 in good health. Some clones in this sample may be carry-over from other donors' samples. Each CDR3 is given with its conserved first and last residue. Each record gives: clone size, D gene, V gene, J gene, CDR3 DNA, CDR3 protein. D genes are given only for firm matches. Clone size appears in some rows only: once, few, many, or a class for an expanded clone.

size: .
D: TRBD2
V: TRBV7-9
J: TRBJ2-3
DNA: TGTGCCAGCAGCTCGCGGGGGGGCTGGACCCGGCGGGATCCAGATACGCAGTATTTT
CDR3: CASSSRGGWTRRDPDTQYF

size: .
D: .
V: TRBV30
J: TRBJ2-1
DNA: TGTGCCTGGTCTCCTGGGGGGAATGAGCAGTTCTTC
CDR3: CAWSPGGNEQFF

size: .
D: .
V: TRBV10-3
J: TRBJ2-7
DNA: TGTGCCATCAGACAGCGTGACTACGAGCAGTACTTC
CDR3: CAIRQRDYEQYF

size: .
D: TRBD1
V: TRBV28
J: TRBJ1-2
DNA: TGTGCCAGCAGCTGGGGACAGGGGAGCGGTGGCTACACCTTC
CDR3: CASSWGQGSGGYTF

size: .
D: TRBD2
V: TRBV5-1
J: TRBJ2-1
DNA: TGCGCCAGCAGTTTGGCGGGGGACTCCTACAATGAGCAGTTCTTC
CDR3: CASSLAGDSYNEQFF

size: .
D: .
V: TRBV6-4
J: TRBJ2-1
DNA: TGTGCCAGCCCGGGACCGAAATACAATGAGCAGTTCTTC
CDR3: CASPGPKYNEQFF

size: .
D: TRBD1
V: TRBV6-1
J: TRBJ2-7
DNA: TGTGCCAGCAGGGCGGACAGGGATTCCTACGAGCAGTACTTC
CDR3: CASRADRDSYEQYF

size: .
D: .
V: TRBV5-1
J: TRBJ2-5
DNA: TGCGCCAGCAGCTTGGTCCTAAAGGGGGAGACCCAGTACTTC
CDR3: CASSLVLKGETQYF

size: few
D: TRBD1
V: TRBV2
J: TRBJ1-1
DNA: TGTGCCAGCAGCGAAAGGACAGGGGTATTGAACACTGAAGCTTTCTTT
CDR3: CASSERTGVLNTEAFF

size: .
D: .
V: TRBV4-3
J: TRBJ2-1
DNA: TGCGCCAGCAGACCTTCGGCGAGGGGGTACAATGAGCAGTTCTTC
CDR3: CASRPSARGYNEQFF

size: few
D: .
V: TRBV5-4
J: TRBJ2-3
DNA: TGTGCCAGCAGCTGGGACCTTGGGGATACGCAGTATTTT
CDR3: CASSWDLGDTQYF

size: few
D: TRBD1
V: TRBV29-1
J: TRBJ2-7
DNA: TGCAGCGTTGGGGACAGGGGGCGCGGGTCCTACGAGCAGTACTTC
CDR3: CSVGDRGRGSYEQYF

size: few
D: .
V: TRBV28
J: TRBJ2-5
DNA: TGTGCCAGCAGTAACGAAGAGACCCAGTACTTC
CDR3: CASSNEETQYF

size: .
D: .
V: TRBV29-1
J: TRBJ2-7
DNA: TGCAGCGTTGAAGGTGCGTTCTACGGCTCCTACGAGCAGTACTTC
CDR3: CSVEGAFYGSYEQYF

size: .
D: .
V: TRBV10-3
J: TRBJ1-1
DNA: TGTGCCATCAGAGCCGGGAGCCCGAACGCTGAAGCTTTCTTT
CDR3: CAIRAGSPNAEAFF

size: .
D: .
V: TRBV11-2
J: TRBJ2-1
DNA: TGTGCCAGCAGCTTAGGACTAGTCCAGTTCTTC
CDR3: CASSLGLVQFF

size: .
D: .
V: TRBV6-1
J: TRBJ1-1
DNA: TGTGCCAGCAGTGTGAGGATGAACACTGAAGCTTTCTTT
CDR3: CASSVRMNTEAFF

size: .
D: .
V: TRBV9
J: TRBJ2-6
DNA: TGTGCCAGCAGCGTAACTGGCGCTGGGGCCAACGTCCTGACTTTC
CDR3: CASSVTGAGANVLTF

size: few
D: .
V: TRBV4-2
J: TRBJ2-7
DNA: TGTGCCAGCAGCCAAGATTCCACGGCGTCCTACGAGCAGTACTTC
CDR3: CASSQDSTASYEQYF

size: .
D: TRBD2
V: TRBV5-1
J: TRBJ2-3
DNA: TGCGCCAGCAGCTTGGTGGGCACTAGCGGAGATACGCAGTATTTT
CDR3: CASSLVGTSGDTQYF

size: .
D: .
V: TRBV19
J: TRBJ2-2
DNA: TGTGCCAGTACAGGGTACACCGGGGAGCTGTTTTTT
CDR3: CASTGYTGELFF

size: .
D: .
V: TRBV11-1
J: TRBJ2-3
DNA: TGTGCCAGCAGCGGTTCGGCGAGCGGGCTAACCACAGATACGCAGTATTTT
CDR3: CASSGSASGLTTDTQYF

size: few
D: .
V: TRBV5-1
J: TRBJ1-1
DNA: TGCGCCAGCAGTCCTGGCCGGGCAATTAGGAACACTGAAGCTTTCTTT
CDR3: CASSPGRAIRNTEAFF